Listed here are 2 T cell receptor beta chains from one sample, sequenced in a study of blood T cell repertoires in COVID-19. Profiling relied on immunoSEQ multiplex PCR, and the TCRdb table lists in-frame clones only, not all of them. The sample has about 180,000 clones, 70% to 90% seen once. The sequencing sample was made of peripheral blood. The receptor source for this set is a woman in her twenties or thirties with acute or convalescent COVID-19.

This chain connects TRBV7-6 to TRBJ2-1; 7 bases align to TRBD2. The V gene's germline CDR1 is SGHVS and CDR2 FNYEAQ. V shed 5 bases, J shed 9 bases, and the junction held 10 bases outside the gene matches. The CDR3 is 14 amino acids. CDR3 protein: CASSQAGLSFEQFF. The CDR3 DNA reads TGTGCCAGCAGCCAAGCGGGATTATCCTTTGAGCAGTTCTTC. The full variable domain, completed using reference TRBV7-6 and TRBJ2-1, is GAGVSQSPRYKVTKRGQDVALRCDPISGHVSLYWYRQALGQGPEFLTYFNYEAQQDKSGLPNDRFSAERPEGSISTLTIQRTEQRDSAMYRCASSQAGLSFEQFFGPGTRLTVL.

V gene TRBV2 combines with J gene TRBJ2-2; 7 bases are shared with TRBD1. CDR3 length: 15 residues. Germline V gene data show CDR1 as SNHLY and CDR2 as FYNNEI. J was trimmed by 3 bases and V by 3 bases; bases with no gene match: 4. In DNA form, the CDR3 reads TGTGCCAGCAGTGAGGAACAGGGGTACACCGGGGAGCTGTTTTTT. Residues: CASSEEQGYTGELFF.